The rows below give T cell receptor beta chains drawn from one sample of a study of blood T cell repertoires in COVID-19. Some clones are missing from TCRdb's copy, which holds only in-frame ones; the method was immunoSEQ multiplex PCR. Of about 61,000 clones listed, approximately 91% are singletons. Source material: peripheral blood. The receptors shown here come from a woman in her forties or fifties with active or convalescent COVID-19. Each CDR3 is given with its conserved first and last residue. D genes are given only for firm matches. The size field is filled for only some rows; it gives once, few, many or a size class.

TRBJ1-1	-	-	TRBV7-6	CASSSRGTAMNTEAFF	TGTGCCAGCAGCTCCCGGGGAACGGCAATGAACACTGAAGCTTTCTTT
TRBJ2-1	TRBD2	-	TRBV30	CAWSVSSGDYNEQFF	TGTGCCTGGAGTGTTTCGAGCGGGGACTACAATGAGCAGTTCTTC
TRBJ2-3	-	few	TRBV28	CASSLAPTSFPSTDTQYF	TGTGCCAGCAGTTTAGCCCCAACTAGTTTCCCTAGCACAGATACGCAGTATTTT
TRBJ2-6	TRBD1	few	TRBV7-6	CASSSLQGSPLGANVLTF	TGTGCCAGCAGCTCCTTACAGGGGTCTCCTCTGGGGGCCAACGTCCTGACTTTC
TRBJ1-1	TRBD1	-	TRBV28	CASSSGTANTEAFF	TGTGCCAGCTCCTCCGGGACAGCGAACACTGAAGCTTTCTTT
TRBJ2-5	TRBD2	-	TRBV19	CASSNSLAAIQETQYF	TGTGCCAGTTCCAACTCACTAGCGGCTATCCAAGAGACCCAGTACTTC
TRBJ1-1	TRBD1	-	TRBV11-3	CASSLGTGEAFF	TGTGCCAGCAGCCTCGGGACAGGTGAAGCTTTCTTT
TRBJ2-7	-	-	TRBV27	CASSLSKGEIKYEQYF	TGTGCCAGCAGTTTATCAAAGGGAGAGATAAAATACGAGCAGTACTTC
TRBJ1-2	-	-	TRBV5-5	CASSLVGRLDGYTF	TGTGCCAGCAGCTTGGTGGGCAGGCTCGATGGCTACACCTTC
TRBJ2-7	TRBD1	-	TRBV5-1	CASSSVGETGVYEQYF	TGCGCCAGCAGCTCGGTCGGGGAGACAGGGGTATACGAGCAGTACTTC
TRBJ2-1	TRBD2	-	TRBV6-5	CASGSGTTYNEQFF	TGTGCCAGCGGAAGCGGGACCACTTACAATGAGCAGTTCTTC
TRBJ2-3	TRBD1	few	TRBV19	CASAARGHPDTQYF	TGTGCCAGTGCCGCCAGGGGGCATCCAGATACGCAGTATTTT
TRBJ2-1	TRBD1	-	TRBV7-6	CASSLAQQGVGRGGGLIF	TGTGCCAGCAGCTTAGCCCAACAGGGGGTGGGTCGTGGTGGTGGTCTAATCTTC
TRBJ1-1	-	-	TRBV12-3/TRBV12-4	CASSYLNTEAFF	TGTGCCAGCAGTTATTTAAACACTGAAGCTTTCTTT
TRBJ2-3	TRBD2	-	TRBV7-3	CASSESGRTDTQYF	TGTGCCAGCTCGGAAAGCGGGAGGACAGATACGCAGTATTTT